This T cell receptor beta chain was observed in a study of vaccination and CD4 T cells after COVID-19. Looking at the study overall: Overlapping peptides covering the spike proteins of SARS-CoV-2, HCoV-NL63, HCoV-OC43 and HCoV-229E were added to stimulate cells.

The CDR3 totals 14 residues. The V segment lost 5 bases and the J segment 7 bases; nucleotides outside the gene matches: 8. Per germline, CDR1 MNHNS and CDR2 SASEGT. Points on this clonotype: The antigen remains undetermined.

Treatment: roughly 10-day PBMC culture with coronavirus spike peptide pools or control peptides (ViraFEST assay). Ahead of the COVID-19 pandemic (2011-2018), the CD4+ T cells of the unexposed donor were collected. Using peptide pools, antigen-specific T cells were expanded in ViraFEST before TCRs were sequenced. CD4+ T cells that had been cultured provided DNA sequenced with the Oncomine TCR Beta short-read assay. The template was genomic DNA from cultured CD4+ T cells. TCRdb recomputed calls from the PCR reads with MiXCR, one row per CDR3 protein. The sample has about 9,000 distinct CDR3 sequences; about 35% are singletons. Findings of the study overall: SARS-CoV-2-reactive clonotypes rose nonsignificantly, with the median going from approximately 21 to 40.

Sequences were obtained from CD4+ T cells from blood, cultured in vitro. The TCR was taken from a human donor in good health. The chain recombines TRBV6-1 with TRBJ2-4, with 7 positions matching TRBD1. CDR3 sequence reads: CASSTKTGINIQYF. The CDR3 DNA reads as TGTGCCAGCAGTACCAAGACAGGGATCAACATTCAGTACTTC.